The clone carrying this TCR beta chain has just a few counts. Its antigen is not known. In TCRdb, the reads were re-called with MiXCR into one record per CDR3 protein. The table lists around 740,000 distinct CDR3 sequences, under 40% of them singletons, with 2.5% to 3% in the top ten. CDR1 is SGHTA, CDR2 FQGNSA, per germline. The CDR3 extends over 14 amino acids. V was shortened by 6 bases and J by 1 base, with 9 bases between the two germline ends. This sample was included in a study of T cell repertoires in cytomegalovirus infection. Whole-study context: Public TCR beta signatures were indicative of both CMV infection and a matching HLA type. Whole-study results and caveats: Adding up the frequency of public TCR beta families identified people who carried CMV plus the relevant HLA.

The TCR comes from a human donor in good health (CMV status not recorded). Some clones in this sample may be carry-over from other donors' samples. The sequenced material came from PBMCs. The V gene is TRBV7-2, the J gene TRBJ1-4; D is perhaps TRBD1 (5 bases). Written as DNA, the CDR3 is TGTGCCAGCAGGCCAGGGATAACTAATGAAAAACTGTTTTTT. It specifies CASRPGITNEKLFF. The whole variable domain, remainder taken from reference TRBV7-2 and TRBJ1-4, is GAGVSQSPSNKVTEKGKDVELRCDPISGHTALYWYRQSLGQGLEFLIYFQGNSAPDKSGLPSDRFSAERTGGSVSTLTIQRTQQEDSAVYLCASRPGITNEKLFFGSGTQLSVL.